The source of this T cell receptor beta chain is a study of cytomegalovirus exposure and HLA in healthy donors. The PCR was carried out with 60 Vbeta primers and 13 Jbeta primers. Some clones are missing from TCRdb's copy, which holds only in-frame ones; the method was immunoSEQ multiplex PCR. The table shows tens of thousands of clones, with around 75% occurring only once. J gave up 4 bases and V 4 bases, and 12 bases lay outside the gene matches. Germline V gene data show CDR1 as SGHTS and CDR2 as YDEGEE. The CDR3 is made up of 16 amino acids. The genes are TRBV5-8 and TRBJ2-3, with 7 bases that match TRBD2. Sequenced material: PBMCs. This sequence was found in a woman under 40 in good health and CMV-seropositive. The CDR3 nucleotides are TGTGCCAGCAGCCCCCTGGGCGGGAGTTACGCAGATACGCAGTATTTT. It codes for CASSPLGGSYADTQYF.